The rows below give T cell receptor beta chains drawn from one sample of a study of cytomegalovirus exposure and HLA in healthy donors. The assay was immunoSEQ multiplex PCR, and TCRdb's table has in-frame clones only and misses some. The sample has about 210,000 clones, 60% to 80% seen once. Sequenced sample: PBMCs. The receptors shown here come from a male donor in good health and CMV-seronegative. Each CDR3 is given with its conserved first and last residue. The D gene is left open where the match is weak. Clone size is shown for a subset of rows, as once, few, many or a class of expanded clone.

abundance: NA; d_gene: NA; j_gene: TRBJ1-4; v_gene: TRBV4-2; CDR3nt: TGTGCCAGCAGCCAACCACGGGGGGGGGAAAAACTGTTTTTT; CDR3aa: CASSQPRGGEKLFF
abundance: NA; d_gene: NA; j_gene: TRBJ1-2; v_gene: TRBV9; CDR3nt: TGTGCCAGCAGCGTAGACTCCGGGGATGGCTACACCTTC; CDR3aa: CASSVDSGDGYTF
abundance: few; d_gene: NA; j_gene: TRBJ2-3; v_gene: TRBV6-4; CDR3nt: TGTGCCAGCAGCCTCGAGGGCACAGATACGCAGTATTTT; CDR3aa: CASSLEGTDTQYF
abundance: NA; d_gene: TRBD1; j_gene: TRBJ2-7; v_gene: TRBV19; CDR3nt: TGTGCCAGTAGTCTCGGACAGGGGAGGCGCTACGAGCAGTACTTC; CDR3aa: CASSLGQGRRYEQYF
abundance: NA; d_gene: TRBD1; j_gene: TRBJ1-6; v_gene: TRBV9; CDR3nt: TGTGCCAGCAGCCCAAGTGGACAGGGAAATTCACCCCTCCACTTT; CDR3aa: CASSPSGQGNSPLHF
abundance: few; d_gene: NA; j_gene: TRBJ2-3; v_gene: TRBV7-9; CDR3nt: TGTGCCAGCAGCCCACTCGCGAGCTCAAGCCGCACAGATACGCAGTATTTT; CDR3aa: CASSPLASSSRTDTQYF
abundance: NA; d_gene: TRBD2; j_gene: TRBJ2-3; v_gene: TRBV5-1; CDR3nt: TGCGCCAGCAGTCGGGGGGGGGCGGGAGATACGCAGTATTTT; CDR3aa: CASSRGGAGDTQYF
abundance: NA; d_gene: TRBD2; j_gene: TRBJ2-1; v_gene: TRBV25-1; CDR3nt: TGTGCCAGCACCCCGGCTGGGGGGGGCTACAATGAGCAGTTCTTC; CDR3aa: CASTPAGGGYNEQFF
abundance: once; d_gene: TRBD2; j_gene: TRBJ2-7; v_gene: TRBV15; CDR3nt: TGTGCCACCAGATACACCCTAGCGGGAGGCCTAAGGGGTTCCGAGCAGTACTTC; CDR3aa: CATRYTLAGGLRGSEQYF
abundance: few; d_gene: TRBD1; j_gene: TRBJ1-2; v_gene: TRBV28; CDR3nt: TGTGCCAGCAGTTACCGACAGGGATTCGATGGCTACACCTTC; CDR3aa: CASSYRQGFDGYTF
abundance: NA; d_gene: TRBD1; j_gene: TRBJ2-7; v_gene: TRBV25-1; CDR3nt: TGTGCCAGCAGCGGGGACAGGGGGAAGAACGAGCAGTACTTC; CDR3aa: CASSGDRGKNEQYF
abundance: NA; d_gene: NA; j_gene: TRBJ2-1; v_gene: TRBV7-8; CDR3nt: TGTGCCAGCAGCTTAGGAGGCGACTACCGTTACAATGAGCAGTTCTTC; CDR3aa: CASSLGGDYRYNEQFF
abundance: NA; d_gene: TRBD2; j_gene: TRBJ2-1; v_gene: TRBV19; CDR3nt: TGTGCCAGTAGTCCCCACCCTAGACAGGGTGGGCGGGGGGGTAGAGACAATGAGCAGTTCTTC; CDR3aa: CASSPHPRQGGRGGRDNEQFF
abundance: once; d_gene: TRBD1; j_gene: TRBJ1-3; v_gene: TRBV7-9; CDR3nt: TGTGCCAGCAGCTCATCCTCTCAGGGGGCCGACTCTGGAAACACCATATATTTT; CDR3aa: CASSSSSQGADSGNTIYF
abundance: NA; d_gene: TRBD2; j_gene: TRBJ2-1; v_gene: TRBV7-3; CDR3nt: TGTGCCAGCAGCTTAACATCTAGCGGGAATCTCAATGAGCAGTTCTTC; CDR3aa: CASSLTSSGNLNEQFF
abundance: few; d_gene: TRBD2; j_gene: TRBJ2-1; v_gene: TRBV2; CDR3nt: TGTGCCAGCAGCGAAATAGGGACTAGCGGGGGCAATGAGCAGTTCTTC; CDR3aa: CASSEIGTSGGNEQFF
abundance: NA; d_gene: NA; j_gene: TRBJ1-2; v_gene: TRBV5-1; CDR3nt: TGCGCCAGCAGCTTTTCCGGGGAGGGCTACACCTTC; CDR3aa: CASSFSGEGYTF
abundance: NA; d_gene: NA; j_gene: TRBJ1-5; v_gene: TRBV30; CDR3nt: TGTGCCTGGAGTTTAGGGGGGGGGTTCAATCAGCCCCAGCATTTT; CDR3aa: CAWSLGGGFNQPQHF
abundance: NA; d_gene: TRBD1; j_gene: TRBJ1-2; v_gene: TRBV9; CDR3nt: TGTGCCAGCAGCGTTACGAAGGGACAGGCACCCCACTATGGCTACACCTTC; CDR3aa: CASSVTKGQAPHYGYTF
abundance: NA; d_gene: NA; j_gene: TRBJ1-2; v_gene: TRBV9; CDR3nt: TGTGCCAGCAGCGTAGACACCTATGGCTACACCTTC; CDR3aa: CASSVDTYGYTF
abundance: NA; d_gene: TRBD2; j_gene: TRBJ2-5; v_gene: TRBV25-1; CDR3nt: TGTGCCAGCTCCGGGAGCGGGAGAGGAGAGACCCAGTACTTC; CDR3aa: CASSGSGRGETQYF
abundance: NA; d_gene: NA; j_gene: TRBJ2-7; v_gene: TRBV28; CDR3nt: TGTGCCAGCAGTCCCCCGGCGGGTTCCTACGAGCAGTACTTC; CDR3aa: CASSPPAGSYEQYF
abundance: NA; d_gene: NA; j_gene: TRBJ1-4; v_gene: TRBV5-1; CDR3nt: TGCGCCAGCAGCATAACTAATGGACAGAATGAAAAACTGTTTTTT; CDR3aa: CASSITNGQNEKLFF
abundance: NA; d_gene: TRBD2; j_gene: TRBJ2-2; v_gene: TRBV6-4; CDR3nt: TGTGCCAGCAGTGAACATAGTCTAGCGGGATCCGGGGAGCTGTTTTTT; CDR3aa: CASSEHSLAGSGELFF
abundance: NA; d_gene: NA; j_gene: TRBJ2-3; v_gene: TRBV7-2; CDR3nt: TGTGCCAGCGCCCCTCCTAGCGTAGATACGCAGTATTTT; CDR3aa: CASAPPSVDTQYF
abundance: NA; d_gene: NA; j_gene: TRBJ1-5; v_gene: TRBV4-3; CDR3nt: TGCGCCAGCAGCCAAGAAGCGGGGATCCGGCCCCAGCATTTT; CDR3aa: CASSQEAGIRPQHF
abundance: NA; d_gene: NA; j_gene: TRBJ2-1; v_gene: TRBV5-6; CDR3nt: TGTGCCAGCAGGCTGGACGGAGGCTACAATGAGCAGTTCTTC; CDR3aa: CASRLDGGYNEQFF
abundance: NA; d_gene: NA; j_gene: TRBJ2-3; v_gene: TRBV28; CDR3nt: TGTGCCAGCAGCCCCACGAGCGCAGATACGCAGTATTTT; CDR3aa: CASSPTSADTQYF
abundance: NA; d_gene: NA; j_gene: TRBJ2-7; v_gene: TRBV7-9; CDR3nt: TGTGCCAGCAGCTTAGGGGGCTTATACGAGCAGTACTTC; CDR3aa: CASSLGGLYEQYF
abundance: NA; d_gene: TRBD2; j_gene: TRBJ2-1; v_gene: TRBV30; CDR3nt: TGTGCCTGGAGCCCCACTAGCGGGGTATATGAGCAGTTCTTC; CDR3aa: CAWSPTSGVYEQFF
abundance: few; d_gene: NA; j_gene: TRBJ2-7; v_gene: TRBV10-3; CDR3nt: TGTGCCATCAGCACCCCCTCGGGGGGCAGCGGCTACGAGCAGTACTTC; CDR3aa: CAISTPSGGSGYEQYF
abundance: NA; d_gene: TRBD1; j_gene: TRBJ2-7; v_gene: TRBV5-1; CDR3nt: TGCGCCAGCAGCTTCGACAGGGGGCCCGGTGAGCAGTACTTC; CDR3aa: CASSFDRGPGEQYF
abundance: NA; d_gene: NA; j_gene: TRBJ2-6; v_gene: TRBV11-3; CDR3nt: TGTGCCAGCAGCCTTGGCGGGTCGGGGGCCAACGTCCTGACTTTC; CDR3aa: CASSLGGSGANVLTF
abundance: NA; d_gene: NA; j_gene: TRBJ2-1; v_gene: TRBV7-6; CDR3nt: TGTGCCAGCAGCTTATCAGGGTCAAAGTACAATGAGCAGTTCTTC; CDR3aa: CASSLSGSKYNEQFF
abundance: NA; d_gene: TRBD1; j_gene: TRBJ1-1; v_gene: TRBV7-3; CDR3nt: TGTGCCAGCAGCTTTTCGGACAGGGGGACTGAAGCTTTCTTT; CDR3aa: CASSFSDRGTEAFF
abundance: NA; d_gene: TRBD1; j_gene: TRBJ1-4; v_gene: TRBV7-9; CDR3nt: TGTGCCAGCAGCGAGGACAGGGGTAATGAAAAACTGTTTTTT; CDR3aa: CASSEDRGNEKLFF
abundance: NA; d_gene: NA; j_gene: TRBJ1-2; v_gene: TRBV5-4; CDR3nt: TGTGCCAGCAGCTTAAAGACAGCTGGCTGTGGCTACACCTTC; CDR3aa: CASSLKTAGCGYTF
abundance: NA; d_gene: TRBD1; j_gene: TRBJ2-7; v_gene: TRBV5-6; CDR3nt: TGTGCCAGCAGCTGGGGACAGGGGCCCGAGCAGTACTTC; CDR3aa: CASSWGQGPEQYF
abundance: NA; d_gene: TRBD1; j_gene: TRBJ2-7; v_gene: TRBV19; CDR3nt: TGTGCCAGTAGTAGGGACAGCTCCTACGAGCAGTACTTC; CDR3aa: CASSRDSSYEQYF
abundance: NA; d_gene: TRBD1; j_gene: TRBJ1-5; v_gene: TRBV7-9; CDR3nt: TGTGCCAGCAGCTTACCTCAGGACAGGGGGGACTATAGCAATCAGCCCCAGCATTTT; CDR3aa: CASSLPQDRGDYSNQPQHF
abundance: NA; d_gene: TRBD2; j_gene: TRBJ2-1; v_gene: TRBV28; CDR3nt: TGTGCCAGCAGTCTACTAGCGGGGGCCTACAATGAGCAGTTCTTC; CDR3aa: CASSLLAGAYNEQFF
abundance: NA; d_gene: TRBD1; j_gene: TRBJ2-1; v_gene: TRBV7-3; CDR3nt: TGTGCCAGCAGTCGGGACAGGGGGGAGGGGATGAAGTTCTTC; CDR3aa: CASSRDRGEGMKFF
abundance: few; d_gene: TRBD1; j_gene: TRBJ1-4; v_gene: TRBV6-6; CDR3nt: TGTGCCAGCAGTTACTCGATTGGGACAGGGTGGGAAAAACTGTTTTTT; CDR3aa: CASSYSIGTGWEKLFF
abundance: NA; d_gene: TRBD1; j_gene: TRBJ1-2; v_gene: TRBV7-9; CDR3nt: TGTTCCAGCAGCCCGGGACAGGGCCTTGGCTACACCTTC; CDR3aa: CSSSPGQGLGYTF
abundance: NA; d_gene: TRBD1; j_gene: TRBJ1-2; v_gene: TRBV19; CDR3nt: TGTGCCAGTAGCGACAGGGTGACGGCTGGCTACACCTTC; CDR3aa: CASSDRVTAGYTF
abundance: NA; d_gene: NA; j_gene: TRBJ2-7; v_gene: TRBV28; CDR3nt: TGTGCCAGCAGTTTCCCCCAGACAGGAGCCTACGAGCAGTACTTC; CDR3aa: CASSFPQTGAYEQYF
abundance: NA; d_gene: NA; j_gene: TRBJ2-3; v_gene: TRBV6-1; CDR3nt: TGTGCCAGCCTATCGACTATCACAGATACGCAGTATTTT; CDR3aa: CASLSTITDTQYF
abundance: NA; d_gene: NA; j_gene: TRBJ1-1; v_gene: TRBV15; CDR3nt: TGTGCCACCAGCAGAACTGTATCCGAAGCTTTCTTT; CDR3aa: CATSRTVSEAFF
abundance: NA; d_gene: TRBD1; j_gene: TRBJ2-7; v_gene: TRBV10-3; CDR3nt: TGTGCCATCAGTGAGTCCATTCCGGGACAGGGGACCTACGAGCAGTACTTC; CDR3aa: CAISESIPGQGTYEQYF
abundance: NA; d_gene: NA; j_gene: TRBJ1-2; v_gene: TRBV14; CDR3nt: TGTGCCAGCAGCCAGGAAGGGGGAGTCGGCTATGGCTACACCTTC; CDR3aa: CASSQEGGVGYGYTF
abundance: once; d_gene: NA; j_gene: TRBJ2-3; v_gene: TRBV28; CDR3nt: TGTGCCAGCACCCCATCGGCGGGAACGCAGTATTTT; CDR3aa: CASTPSAGTQYF
abundance: NA; d_gene: TRBD2; j_gene: TRBJ2-1; v_gene: TRBV5-4; CDR3nt: TGTGCCAGCAGCCGGACTAGCGGGAGCTATGAGCAGTTCTTC; CDR3aa: CASSRTSGSYEQFF
abundance: NA; d_gene: TRBD2; j_gene: TRBJ2-3; v_gene: TRBV5-4; CDR3nt: TGTGCCAGCAGCTTAGCGGGAACCACAGATACGCAGTATTTT; CDR3aa: CASSLAGTTDTQYF